The source of this T cell receptor beta chain is a study of T cells in Graves' hyperthyroidism and ophthalmopathy. This clonotype turned up a few times. Its antigen is undetermined. Germline lookup yields CDR1 MDHEN and CDR2 SYDVKM. Trimming stripped 8 bases from V and 1 base from J, with 14 bases between. The length of the CDR3 is 14 residues. The hyperthyroidism patients had all been newly diagnosed, and their disease duration was under 2 months. Their ages ranged from 18 to 65 years. Uncontrolled infections, other autoimmune diseases, pregnancy or lactation led to exclusion of patients. Each diagnosis drew on symptoms, thyroxine, TRAb, thyroid ultrasound and orbital computed tomography findings. Study outcomes and limitations: The majority of expanded thyroid clonotypes above 0.001 also appeared in blood.

Researchers took RNA transcripts and amplified the TCR beta CDR3 regions from them. First-round RT-PCR of the TCR CDR3 relied on the HTBI primer set. Using its own MiXCR run on the multiplex PCR reads, TCRdb lists one record per CDR3 protein. This sample has a few hundred thousand distinct CDR3 sequences, with approximately 15% found just once. The specimen was blood. The receptor's source is a woman aged 25 to 45 with Graves' hyperthyroidism. The chain is built from TRBV28 and TRBJ2-5; a possible D gene is TRBD1 (6 bases). The CDR3 region has the DNA TGTGCCAGCGGGGGTCTGGGGGCCCAAGAGACCCAGTACTTC. It encodes CASGGLGAQETQYF.